The 17 T cell receptor beta chains below all came from one sample that was sequenced in a study of CD4 T cells in relation to SARS-CoV-2 and coronaviruses. TCRdb keeps only in-frame clones here, not all; method: immunoSEQ multiplex PCR. Among approximately 36,000 clones listed, approximately 80% were seen once. These receptors' antigens are unknown. The specimen sequenced was naive CD4+ T cells from PBMCs, cultured in vitro. Subset reported: naive CD4+ T cells isolated by negative enrichment. All receptors derive from an adult with COVID-19.

This clone is a singleton in its sample. The chain links TRBV7-6 to TRBJ2-7, with 7 bases fitting TRBD2. CDR1 and CDR2 (germline): SGHVS, FNYEAQ. The CDR3 runs 14 residues. J gave up 5 bases and V 5 bases, and 9 bases lay outside the gene matches. CDR3 amino acids: CASSGGGPRDEQYF. For the CDR3, the DNA is TGTGCCAGCAGCGGGGGGGGACCGCGGGACGAGCAGTACTTC.

The CDR3 reads CASSAIPRGASTDTQYF. The CDR3 DNA sequence: TGCGCCAGCAGCGCTATACCTCGGGGCGCTAGCACAGATACGCAGTATTTT. The chain couples TRBV4-1 to TRBJ2-3, with D tentatively TRBD1 or TRBD2 (5 bases each). Trimming cost V 5 bases and J 0 bases, with 18 bases left between them. The CDR3 consists of 17 residues. Germline V gives CDR1 MGHRA, CDR2 YSYEKL.

This chain connects TRBV24-1 to TRBJ2-7; 7 nucleotides agree with TRBD2. V was clipped by 3 bases and J by 2 bases; unmatched bases: 12. Germline-derived CDR1 and CDR2 are KGHDR and SFDVKD. The CDR3 length is 17 residues. The chain's CDR3 is CATSDATRGGHPYEQYF. The CDR3 bases are TGTGCCACCAGTGATGCCACAAGGGGAGGGCACCCCTACGAGCAGTACTTC.

The chain combines TRBV9 with TRBJ1-5; tentative D call: TRBD1 (5 bases). The CDR3 is 17 amino acids. Trimming left V 0 bases short and J 0 bases short, with 13 bases between. CDR1 is SGDLS and CDR2 is YYNGEE in the germline V gene. CDR3 protein: CASSVGPGGYSNQPQHF. The CDR3 nucleotides read TGTGCCAGCAGCGTAGGACCCGGGGGGTATAGCAATCAGCCCCAGCATTTT.

The chain combines TRBV30 with TRBJ2-2; possibly TRBD1 or TRBD2 for D (5 bases each). From germline, CDR1 is GTSNPN and CDR2 SVGIG (reference sequence). Trimming pared 5 bases from V and 3 bases from J, leaving 7 bases between. The CDR3 loop spans 12 amino acids. CDR3 protein: CAWGGHTGELFF. The CDR3 coding sequence is TGTGCCTGGGGGGGTCACACCGGGGAGCTGTTTTTT.

This clone was picked up a small number of times. The V call is TRBV30, the J call TRBJ1-5; TRBD1 matches 9 bases. V shed 5 bases, J shed 6 bases, and the junction held 5 bases outside the gene matches. The CDR3 extends over 13 amino acids. Germline-derived CDR1 and CDR2 are GTSNPN and SVGIG (reference sequence). The CDR3 sequence: CAWGGQGGQPQHF. The CDR3 DNA is TGTGCCTGGGGGGGACAGGGAGGTCAGCCCCAGCATTTT.

The chain has TRBV5-1 and TRBJ2-1; D is uncertain. This CDR3 region has 14 residues. The germline gives CDR1 SGHRS, CDR2 YFSETQ. The V gene lost 6 bases and the J gene lost 2 bases, with 12 bases spanning the gap. The CDR3 bases are TGCGCCAGCAAAAAGGATAGTCCCTACAATGAGCAGTTCTTC. Translating gives CASKKDSPYNEQFF.

The chain is built from TRBV5-1 and TRBJ2-5, with 7 bases fitting TRBD2. The ends lost 0 bases at V and 5 bases at J; junction bases unmatched: 1. Germline V CDR1 and CDR2: SGHRS, YFSETQ. The CDR3 contains 13 residues. CDR3 sequence (DNA): TGCGCCAGCAGCTTGGGGCGGGAGGAGACCCAGTACTTC. This sequence encodes CASSLGREETQYF.

The rearrangement uses TRBV28 and TRBJ2-5; 7 positions match TRBD1. Germline V gene sequence: CDR1 MDHEN, CDR2 SYDVKM. The CDR3 totals 13 residues. V shed 7 bases and J 5 bases; nucleotides not matched to a gene: 7. This chain's CDR3 is CASTGTVRETQYF. CDR3 sequence (DNA): TGTGCCAGCACCGGGACAGTCCGGGAGACCCAGTACTTC.

This rearrangement joins TRBV11-2 to TRBJ2-3, with 9 bases lining up with TRBD1. The CDR3 extends over 15 amino acids. Germline CDR1 reads SGHAT; CDR2 reads FQNNGV. V trimming: 7 bases; J trimming: 5 bases; junction bases outside the gene matches: 10. The CDR3 region has the DNA TGTGCCAGCACCAGGGGGGACAGGGTGAAAGATACGCAGTATTTT. It translates to CASTRGDRVKDTQYF.

The genes are TRBV28 and TRBJ1-6; maybe TRBD1 (6 bases). The CDR3 runs to 13 residues. The ends were cut back, 2 bases at V and 12 bases at J, with 11 bases in the middle. The germline gives CDR1 MDHEN, CDR2 SYDVKM. This CDR3 reads CASSLGGARPLHF. In DNA, the CDR3 is TGTGCCAGCAGTTTAGGGGGGGCCCGACCCCTCCACTTT.

This clone was counted only a few times. V usage is TRBV7-9 and J usage is TRBJ2-2; 10 bases agree with TRBD2. After removal of 6 bases from V and 6 bases from J, the junction contained 7 bases not matched to a gene. Per the germline V gene, CDR1 is SEHNR and CDR2 is FQNEAQ (reference sequence). CDR3 length: 15 amino acids. The CDR3 coding sequence is TGTGCCAGCAGACCCTCTAGCGGGAGCCCCGGGGAGCTGTTTTTT. Protein: CASRPSSGSPGELFF.

The rearrangement links TRBV7-3 to TRBJ2-5; tentatively, D is TRBD1 (7 bases). The V and J ends lost 5 bases and 0 bases respectively, with 19 bases between them. This CDR3 has 17 residues. Germline V CDR1 and CDR2: SGHTA, FQGTGA. The CDR3 DNA reads as TGTGCCAGCAGCCGTATAGGCAGGGGGGCCAACCAAGAGACCCAGTACTTC. It yields the protein CASSRIGRGANQETQYF.

The chain is built from TRBV6-5 and TRBJ1-2; no clear D. The germline V gene encodes CDR1 MNHEY and CDR2 SVGAGI. V was shortened by 7 bases and J by 8 bases, with 23 bases between the two germline ends. The length of the CDR3 is 15 residues. The CDR3 coding sequence is TGTGCCAGCAACCCAATGAGGGTGGAATCGTGGGGCTACACCTTC. This encodes CASNPMRVESWGYTF.

This chain links TRBV7-8 with TRBJ2-5; D uncertain. Germline CDR1 and CDR2: SGHVS and FQNEAQ. This CDR3 region has 12 residues. Trimming took 1 base from V and 3 from J, leaving 3 bases between them. The CDR3 bases are TGTGCCAGCAGCTTAGATGAAGAGACCCAGTACTTC. It yields the protein CASSLDEETQYF. The full variable domain, rest sourced from reference TRBV7-8 and TRBJ2-5, is GAGVSQSPRYKVAKRGQDVALRCDPISGHVSLFWYQQALGQGPEFLTYFQNEAQLDKSGLPSDRFFAERPEGSVSTLKIQRTQQEDSAVYLCASSLDEETQYFGPGTRLLVL.

The rearrangement uses TRBV24-1 and TRBJ2-7, with TRBD2 matching 10 bases. J lost 5 bases, V lost 3 bases, and 6 bases had no gene match. The germline V gene encodes CDR1 KGHDR and CDR2 SFDVKD. The CDR3 length is 15 residues. CDR3 coding DNA: TGTGCCACCAGTGATCCAAGCGGGAGGGCACACGAGCAGTACTTC. Its protein is CATSDPSGRAHEQYF.

V usage is TRBV4-3 and J usage is TRBJ2-2; no clear D gene. The CDR3 is 13 amino acids. V was clipped by 5 bases and J by 15 bases, with 19 bases between them. Germline CDR1 LGHNA, CDR2 YSLEER. CDR3 DNA sequence: TGCGCCAGCAGCTCGACTCGCCTCGGTCGTGTGTTTTTT. Protein: CASSSTRLGRVFF.